A single sample gave rise to the 32 T cell receptor beta chains below, sequenced in a study of OX40 agonist ivuxolimab in advanced cancers. Sequencing was performed with immunoSEQ multiplex PCR; in TCRdb, only in-frame clones are kept and a portion is missing. The profile shows 50,000 to 75,000 clones, about 88% of them singletons. The starting material was CD4+ or CD8+ T cells sorted from blood, obtained in a trial of the OX40 agonist ivuxolimab. The receptor set was obtained from an adult with an advanced solid tumor such as melanoma, head and neck, liver or kidney cancer.

The chain carries TRBV30 and TRBJ1-6; no clear D gene. The germline gives CDR1 GTSNPN, CDR2 SVGIG (reference sequence). Between the trimmed V and J ends, which lost 3 bases and 10 bases, there was a span of 10 bases. The CDR3 spans 12 residues. In nucleotides, the CDR3 is TGTGCCTGGAGCAGTGATTTCTCACCCCTCCACTTT. Translation gives CAWSSDFSPLHF.

The chain recombines TRBV4-2 with TRBJ2-1; D is perhaps TRBD2 (5 bases). V lost 0 bases and J lost 15, with 15 bases in between. This CDR3 has 13 amino acids. CDR1 is LGHNA, CDR2 YNFKEQ, per germline. The DNA for the CDR3 is TGTGCCAGCAGCCAAGAGTTCACTAGAAGTCCGTTCTTC. Translated, it gives CASSQEFTRSPFF.

V usage is TRBV6-1 and J usage is TRBJ2-7; 12 nucleotides agree with TRBD2. There are 15 residues in the CDR3. From germline, CDR1 is MNHNS and CDR2 SASEGT. Trimming cost V 3 bases and J 6 bases; bases outside gene matches: 6. The CDR3 nucleotides are TGTGCCAGCAGTGACGCTAGCGGGAGGGCAGGCGAGCAGTACTTC. This sequence encodes CASSDASGRAGEQYF.

The chain links TRBV7-2 to TRBJ2-2, with 11 positions matching TRBD2. Germline assignment: CDR1 SGHTA and CDR2 FQGNSA. The V gene end was trimmed by 1 base and the J gene end by 4 bases; junction bases not matched to a gene: 8. The CDR3 loop spans 18 amino acids. In DNA, the CDR3 is TGTGCCAGCAGCTTAGATACTAGCGGGAGTAGCAGCACCGGGGAGCTGTTTTTT. Its translation is CASSLDTSGSSSTGELFF.

The chain joins TRBV7-8 to TRBJ1-1; D gene ambiguous. The CDR3 sequence is 11 residues long. Germline CDR1 SGHVS, CDR2 FQNEAQ. V was shortened by 8 bases and J by 5 bases, with 9 bases between the two germline ends. The CDR3 spells CASADGTEAFF. The CDR3 bases are TGTGCCAGCGCGGATGGGACTGAAGCTTTCTTT.

The chain uses TRBV6-6 and TRBJ1-5; 8 bases agree with TRBD1. J gave up 4 bases and V 5 bases, and 7 bases lay outside the gene matches. The CDR3 consists of 15 residues. Germline loops: CDR1 MNHNY, CDR2 SVGAGI (reference sequence). DNA for the CDR3: TGTGCCAGCAGTACGGGACAGGTCCGTAATCAGCCCCAGCATTTT. This encodes CASSTGQVRNQPQHF.

The gene calls are TRBV19 and TRBJ1-1; D perhaps matches TRBD1 (5 bases). CDR1 is LNHDA and CDR2 is SQIVND in the germline V gene (reference sequence). There are 14 residues in the CDR3. The ends were cut back, 1 base at V and 1 base at J, with 7 bases in the middle. The CDR3 DNA follows: TGTGCCAGTAGTATAGGACAGAGGAACACTGAAGCTTTCTTT. Translating it yields CASSIGQRNTEAFF.

This chain joins TRBV19 and TRBJ2-7; the match to TRBD2 covers 8 bases. CDR1 LNHDA and CDR2 SQIVND come from the germline V gene (reference sequence). Unmatched junction bases numbered 11, after V lost 8 bases and J lost 2 bases. The CDR3 totals 15 residues. The CDR3 sequence is CASSTGLAAPYEQYF. As DNA, the CDR3 is TGTGCCAGTTCGACAGGACTAGCCGCGCCCTACGAGCAGTACTTC. The whole variable domain, filled in from reference TRBV19 and TRBJ2-7, reads DGGITQSPKYLFRKEGQNVTLSCEQNLNHDAMYWYRQDPGQGLRLIYYSQIVNDFQKGDIAEGYSVSREKKESFPLTVTSAQKNPTAFYLCASSTGLAAPYEQYFGPGTRLTVT.

This rearrangement joins TRBV27 to TRBJ1-5; D call uncertain. The germline V and J ends were trimmed by 8 bases and 7 bases, with 6 bases remaining between them. The CDR3 is 10 residues long. Germline CDR1 is MNHEY and CDR2 is SMNVEV (reference sequence). The CDR3 DNA sequence: TGTGCCAGCGGAAGGCAGCCCCAGCATTTT. Translating it yields CASGRQPQHF.

V gene TRBV27 combines with J gene TRBJ2-1, with TRBD1 as a possible D gene (5 bases). The CDR3 consists of 15 residues. The germline V and J ends were trimmed by 7 bases and 0 bases, with 13 bases remaining between them. Germline CDR1 is MNHEY and CDR2 is SMNVEV (reference sequence). Here the CDR3 DNA reads TGTGCCAGCACCCGTGACAGAGCCTCCTACAATGAGCAGTTCTTC. Amino acids: CASTRDRASYNEQFF.

The chain employs TRBV5-1 and TRBJ2-2; D gene ambiguous. This CDR3 region has 14 residues. Looked up from germline, CDR1 is SGHRS and CDR2 is YFSETQ. Trimming left V 0 bases short and J 6 bases short, with 9 bases between. CDR3 coding DNA: TGCGCCAGCAGCTTGGTCCCGGTTGCCGGGGAGCTGTTTTTT. Its protein is CASSLVPVAGELFF. The full variable domain, with the rest looked up from reference TRBV5-1 and TRBJ2-2, is KAGVTQTPRYLIKTRGQQVTLSCSPISGHRSVSWYQQTPGQGLQFLFEYFSETQRNKGNFPGRFSGRQFSNSRSEMNVSTLELGDSALYLCASSLVPVAGELFFGEGSRLTVL.

The chain has TRBV6-6 and TRBJ1-1, with D unclear. Trimming took 2 bases from V and 1 from J, leaving 8 bases between them. The CDR3 is made up of 14 amino acids. The germline V gene encodes CDR1 MNHNY and CDR2 SVGAGI (reference sequence). The CDR3 spells CASSYLAGNTEAFF. CDR3 DNA sequence: TGTGCCAGCAGTTACCTGGCGGGGAACACTGAAGCTTTCTTT.

There are a few counts of this clone. The V call is TRBV18, the J call TRBJ2-7; no clear D gene. The CDR3 spans 14 residues. The germline V gene encodes CDR1 KGHSH and CDR2 LQKENI. Trimming removed 4 bases from V and 3 bases from J, with 13 bases in between. CDR3 sequence reads: CASSLGPPLYEQYF. The CDR3 nucleotides are TGTGCCAGCTCACTAGGGCCTCCCCTCTACGAGCAGTACTTC.

The chain combines TRBV18 with TRBJ2-1, with 9 bases lining up with TRBD2. J was trimmed by 8 bases and V by 4 bases; bases with no gene match: 12. The germline CDR1 and CDR2 sequences are KGHSH and LQKENI. This CDR3 comprises 16 residues. This CDR3 is CASSRVSAGGSDEQFF. CDR3 nucleotide sequence: TGTGCCAGCTCACGTGTATCAGCGGGGGGTAGCGATGAGCAGTTCTTC.

The V call is TRBV5-1, the J call TRBJ1-1, with D unresolved. Germline-derived CDR1 and CDR2 are SGHRS and YFSETQ. Trimming took off 3 bases at V and 0 bases at J, with 9 bases between the two ends. This CDR3 region has 14 residues. This CDR3 reads CASSSYNLNTEAFF. The CDR3 coding sequence is TGCGCCAGCAGCTCTTACAATCTGAACACTGAAGCTTTCTTT.

The chain carries TRBV6-1 and TRBJ1-2; D not resolved. V lost 2 bases to trimming and J lost 7 bases, with 17 bases between them. Germline CDR1 reads MNHNS; CDR2 reads SASEGT. This CDR3 is 15 amino acids long. The CDR3 here is CASSELGVRTGGYTF. DNA of the CDR3: TGTGCCAGCAGTGAACTGGGTGTAAGAACTGGTGGCTACACCTTC.

The genes are TRBV5-3 and TRBJ2-7, with a tentative D call TRBD2 (6 bases). TRBV5-3 is designated an ORF whose function remains uncertain. The CDR3 consists of 12 residues. Between the trimmed V and J ends, which lost 4 bases and 7 bases, there was a span of 12 bases. Here the CDR3 reads CARSGGCLEQYF. The CDR3 nucleotides read TGTGCCAGAAGCGGGGGGTGCCTAGAGCAGTACTTC.

This chain joins TRBV30 and TRBJ2-1, with D perhaps matching TRBD1 or TRBD2 (6 bases each). Trimming pared 1 base from V and 10 bases from J, leaving 17 bases between. The germline V gene has CDR1 GTSNPN and CDR2 SVGIG (reference sequence). The CDR3 is 14 residues long. In DNA, the CDR3 is TGTGCCTGGAGTGGAACGGGGGCATTCCAGGAGCAGTTCTTC. Its protein product is CAWSGTGAFQEQFF.

This chain's CDR3 is CAWYSGTSDGYTF. The CDR3, as DNA: TGTGCCTGGTATTCCGGGACCTCGGATGGCTACACCTTC. The chain carries TRBV30 and TRBJ1-2; TRBD1 is a possible D gene (5 bases). CDR1 GTSNPN and CDR2 SVGIG come from the germline V gene (reference sequence). The CDR3 covers 13 residues. V was cut by 5 bases and J by 6 bases, with 16 bases left in between.

CDR3 in DNA: TGTGCCAGCAGCTTGGTCTCAGGGGGCGTTGGCTACACCTTC. Amino acid sequence: CASSLVSGGVGYTF. The rearrangement links TRBV7-6 to TRBJ1-2; 8 bases are a match to TRBD1. The CDR3 is 14 amino acids. Losses at the gene ends were 3 bases for V and 7 bases for J; bases not matched to a gene: 7. Germline V gene lookup returns CDR1 SGHVS and CDR2 FNYEAQ.

The CDR3 sequence: CASSQTSGTFSGETQYF. DNA of the CDR3: TGTGCCAGCTCACAGACTAGCGGTACCTTTTCCGGGGAGACCCAGTACTTC. This chain connects TRBV18 to TRBJ2-5, with 9 bases aligning to TRBD2. Germline V gives CDR1 KGHSH, CDR2 LQKENI. The CDR3 spans 17 residues. The J segment lost 5 bases and the V segment lost 4 bases, leaving 14 bases of the junction unmatched.

The chain carries TRBV19 and TRBJ2-1; D is tentatively TRBD1 or TRBD2 (5 bases each). Germline CDR1 LNHDA, CDR2 SQIVND (reference sequence). Trimming removed 3 bases at V and 4 bases at J, with 13 bases between. The CDR3 is 15 amino acids. CDR3 nucleotides: TGTGCCAGTAGTATCCTCGCCGAGGGGTACAATGAGCAGTTCTTC. It is translated as CASSILAEGYNEQFF.

The chain carries TRBV6-1 and TRBJ1-1; possible D gene TRBD1, 6 bases. Trimming pared 0 bases from V and 10 bases from J, leaving 15 bases between. The CDR3 length is 14 residues. Per germline, CDR1 MNHNS and CDR2 SASEGT. The CDR3 sequence: CASSEATGKISAFF. The CDR3 nucleotides read TGTGCCAGCAGTGAAGCTACAGGGAAGATCTCAGCTTTCTTT.

This chain links TRBV12-5 with TRBJ2-5; D might be TRBD2 (5 bases). Germline-derived CDR1 and CDR2 are LGHNT and FRNRAP. V shed 3 bases and J shed 5 bases, with 13 bases lying between them. There are 14 residues in the CDR3. The CDR3, as DNA: TGTGCTAGTGGTTTAGTGCGTGGCGGGGAGACCCAGTACTTC. Its translation is CASGLVRGGETQYF.

The genes are TRBV6-6 and TRBJ1-2; D may be TRBD1 (6 bases). CDR1 and CDR2 from the germline V gene are MNHNY and SVGAGI (reference sequence). V lost 2 bases to trimming and J lost 7 bases, with 11 bases between them. The length of the CDR3 is 13 residues. CDR3 in amino acids: CASSYEGGSGYTF. The CDR3 nucleotides are TGTGCCAGCAGTTACGAGGGGGGAAGTGGCTACACCTTC.

This clone was counted a single time. CDR3 sequence reads: CASSPPTYSGGFWGEQFF. CDR3 DNA: TGTGCCAGCTCACCACCCACATATAGCGGGGGATTCTGGGGTGAGCAGTTCTTC. The chain has TRBV18 and TRBJ2-1; 9 bases agree with TRBD2. Germline CDR1 is KGHSH and CDR2 is LQKENI. This CDR3 spans 18 amino acids. V lost 0 bases and J lost 9; bases outside the gene matches: 15. Using reference TRBV18 and TRBJ2-1 for the parts outside the CDR3, the full variable domain is NAGVMQNPRHLVRRRGQEARLRCSPMKGHSHVYWYRQLPEEGLKFMVYLQKENIIDESGMPKERFSAEFPKEGPSILRIQQVVRGDSAAYFCASSPPTYSGGFWGEQFFGPGTRLTVL.

J is TRBJ1-5 and V is TRBV29-1; 11 nucleotides align to TRBD1. This CDR3 is built from 13 residues. Germline CDR1 SQVTM, CDR2 ANQGSEA. V lost 5 bases to trimming and J lost 5 bases; unmatched junction nucleotides: 2. The CDR3 spells CSVRTGGDQPQHF. The CDR3 DNA reads TGCAGCGTTCGGACAGGGGGCGATCAGCCCCAGCATTTT.

The chain has TRBV5-4 and TRBJ1-3; 9 bases match TRBD1. Per germline, CDR1 SGHNT and CDR2 YYREEE (reference sequence). Losses at the gene ends were 0 bases for V and 0 bases for J; bases not matched to a gene: 7. The length of the CDR3 is 18 residues. The CDR3 coding sequence is TGTGCCAGCAGCTTGGGAGGACAGGGGTTTTACTCTGGAAACACCATATATTTT. Translation: CASSLGGQGFYSGNTIYF.

This chain uses TRBV29-1 with TRBJ1-2; 8 nucleotides agree with TRBD1. The germline gives CDR1 SQVTM, CDR2 ANQGSEA. The CDR3 extends over 11 amino acids. The J segment lost 6 bases and the V segment lost 7 bases, leaving 4 bases of the junction unmatched. CDR3 in amino acids: CSDRQGNGYTF. For the CDR3, the DNA is TGCAGCGACCGACAGGGGAATGGCTACACCTTC.

The V call is TRBV5-1, the J call TRBJ1-2; weak D call: TRBD1 (6 bases). The length of the CDR3 is 15 residues. V lost 4 bases, J lost 4 bases, and 17 bases lay in between. The V gene's germline CDR1 is SGHRS and CDR2 YFSETQ. CDR3: CASSRGGASGYGYTF. The CDR3 nucleotides read TGCGCCAGCAGCAGAGGGGGGGCGAGTGGCTATGGCTACACCTTC.

The chain carries TRBV6-6 and TRBJ1-4, with 11 bases fitting TRBD1. The CDR3 has 14 residues. With 6 bases clipped from V and 7 bases from J, the junction kept 4 bases outside the gene matches. Germline CDR1 is MNHNY and CDR2 is SVGAGI (reference sequence). CDR3 loop: CASSPGTGGEKLFF. The CDR3 bases are TGTGCCAGCAGCCCCGGGACAGGGGGTGAAAAACTGTTTTTT.

The chain has TRBV7-2 and TRBJ2-5, with TRBD2 identical over 8 bases. Germline CDR1 SGHTA, CDR2 FQGNSA. This CDR3 spans 13 amino acids. The CDR3 is CAEAGAPGETQYF. CDR3 bases: TGTGCAGAAGCGGGAGCACCGGGGGAGACCCAGTACTTC.